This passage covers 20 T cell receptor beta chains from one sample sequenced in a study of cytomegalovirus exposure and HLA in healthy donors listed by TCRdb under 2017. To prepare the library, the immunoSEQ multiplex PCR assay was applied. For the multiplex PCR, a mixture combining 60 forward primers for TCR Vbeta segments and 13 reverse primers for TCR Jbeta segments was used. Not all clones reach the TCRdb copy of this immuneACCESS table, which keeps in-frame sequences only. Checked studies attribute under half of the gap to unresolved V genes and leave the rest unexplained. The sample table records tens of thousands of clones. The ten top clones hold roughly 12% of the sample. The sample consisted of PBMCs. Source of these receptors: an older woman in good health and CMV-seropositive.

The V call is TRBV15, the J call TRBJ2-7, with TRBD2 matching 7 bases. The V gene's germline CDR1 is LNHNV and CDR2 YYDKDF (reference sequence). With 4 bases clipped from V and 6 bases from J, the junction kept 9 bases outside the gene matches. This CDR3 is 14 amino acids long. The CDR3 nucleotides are TGTGCCACCAGCATGGGGGGGGAAGCGGGCGAGCAGTACTTC. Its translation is CATSMGGEAGEQYF.

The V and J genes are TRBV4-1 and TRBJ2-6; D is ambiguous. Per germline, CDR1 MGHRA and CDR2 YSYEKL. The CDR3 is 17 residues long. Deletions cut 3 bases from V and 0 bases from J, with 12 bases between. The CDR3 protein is CASSQESILSGANVLTF. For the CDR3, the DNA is TGCGCCAGCAGCCAGGAGAGTATCCTCTCTGGGGCCAACGTCCTGACTTTC.

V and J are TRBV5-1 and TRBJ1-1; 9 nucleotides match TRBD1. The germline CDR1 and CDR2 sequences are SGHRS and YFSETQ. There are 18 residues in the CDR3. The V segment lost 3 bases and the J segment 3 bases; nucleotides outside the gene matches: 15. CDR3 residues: CASSSPRGQGGIDTEAFF. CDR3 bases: TGCGCCAGCAGCTCCCCGCGGGGACAGGGTGGAATCGACACTGAAGCTTTCTTT.

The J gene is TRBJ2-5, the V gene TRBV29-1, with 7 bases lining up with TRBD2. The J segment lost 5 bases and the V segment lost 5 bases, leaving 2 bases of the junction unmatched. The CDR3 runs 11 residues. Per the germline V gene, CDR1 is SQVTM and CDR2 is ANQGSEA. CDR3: CSVWGGETQYF. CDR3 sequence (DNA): TGCAGCGTTTGGGGGGGGGAGACCCAGTACTTC.

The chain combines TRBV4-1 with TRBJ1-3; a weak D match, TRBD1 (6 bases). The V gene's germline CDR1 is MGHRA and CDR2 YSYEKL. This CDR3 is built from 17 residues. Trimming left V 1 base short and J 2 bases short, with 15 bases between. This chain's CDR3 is CASSQAAPGEPGNTIYF. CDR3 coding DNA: TGCGCCAGCAGCCAAGCCGCGCCAGGGGAGCCTGGAAACACCATATATTTT.

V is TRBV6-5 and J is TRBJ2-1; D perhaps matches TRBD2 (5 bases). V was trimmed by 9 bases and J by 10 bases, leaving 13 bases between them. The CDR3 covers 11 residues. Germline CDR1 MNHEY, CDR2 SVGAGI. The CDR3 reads CARSGVGEQFF. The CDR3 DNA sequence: TGTGCCAGAAGCGGAGTGGGCGAGCAGTTCTTC.

The CDR3 reads CASSLVSGVADTQYF. For the CDR3, the DNA is TGCGCCAGCAGCTTGGTCAGCGGGGTGGCAGATACGCAGTATTTT. This chain uses TRBV5-1 with TRBJ2-3, with TRBD2 matching over 7 bases. Germline CDR1 SGHRS, CDR2 YFSETQ. This CDR3 region has 15 residues. Unmatched junction bases numbered 5, after V lost 0 bases and J lost 4 bases.

The CDR3 is CASSVDPPGGADYGYTF. CDR3 DNA sequence: TGTGCCAGCAGCGTTGACCCACCCGGGGGGGCAGACTATGGCTACACCTTC. This rearrangement joins TRBV9 to TRBJ1-2, with D perhaps TRBD1 (6 bases). CDR1 is SGDLS and CDR2 is YYNGEE in the germline V gene. The CDR3 runs to 17 residues. Deletions cut 2 bases from V and 3 bases from J, with 20 bases between. Based on the CDR3 plus reference TRBV9 and TRBJ1-2, the full variable domain is DSGVTQTPKHLITATGQRVTLRCSPRSGDLSVYWYQQSLDQGLQFLIQYYNGEERAKGNILERFSAQQFPDLHSELNLSSLELGDSALYFCASSVDPPGGADYGYTFGSGTRLTVV.

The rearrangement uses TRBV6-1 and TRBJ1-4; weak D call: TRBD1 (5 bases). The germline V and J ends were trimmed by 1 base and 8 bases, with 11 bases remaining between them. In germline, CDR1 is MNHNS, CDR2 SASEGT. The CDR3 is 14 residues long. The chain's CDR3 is CASSEGQGMEKLFF. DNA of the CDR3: TGTGCCAGCAGTGAAGGGCAGGGCATGGAAAAACTGTTTTTT.

The CDR3 DNA is TGTGCCAGCAGCCCTGGGGGGGGACAGGGCGGCAATCAGCCCCAGCATTTT. This gives the protein CASSPGGGQGGNQPQHF. The V gene is TRBV5-4, the J gene TRBJ1-5, with 9 bases fitting TRBD1. Germline V gives CDR1 SGHNT, CDR2 YYREEE (reference sequence). J lost 2 bases, V lost 4 bases, and 10 bases had no gene match. This CDR3 contains 17 residues.

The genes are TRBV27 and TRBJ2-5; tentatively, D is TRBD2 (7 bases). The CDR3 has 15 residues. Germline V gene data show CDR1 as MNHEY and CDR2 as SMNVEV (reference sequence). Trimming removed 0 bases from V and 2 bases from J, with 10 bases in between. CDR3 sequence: CASSLSGRGQETQYF. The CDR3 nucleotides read TGTGCCAGCAGTTTATCAGGGAGGGGGCAAGAGACCCAGTACTTC.

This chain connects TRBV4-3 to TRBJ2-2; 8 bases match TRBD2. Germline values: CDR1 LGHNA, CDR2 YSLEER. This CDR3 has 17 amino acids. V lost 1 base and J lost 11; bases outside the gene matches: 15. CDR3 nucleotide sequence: TGCGCCAGCAGCCAAGCGGGGGGGCGGGCCCGTTCCGCTGAGCTGTTTTTT. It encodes CASSQAGGRARSAELFF.

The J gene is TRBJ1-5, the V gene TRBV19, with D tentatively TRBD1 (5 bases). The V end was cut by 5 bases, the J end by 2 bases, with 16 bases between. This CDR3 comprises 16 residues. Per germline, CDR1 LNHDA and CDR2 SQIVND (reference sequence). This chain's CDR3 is CASSPAGGRGNQPQHF. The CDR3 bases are TGTGCCAGTAGTCCCGCCGGGGGTAGGGGCAATCAGCCCCAGCATTTT.

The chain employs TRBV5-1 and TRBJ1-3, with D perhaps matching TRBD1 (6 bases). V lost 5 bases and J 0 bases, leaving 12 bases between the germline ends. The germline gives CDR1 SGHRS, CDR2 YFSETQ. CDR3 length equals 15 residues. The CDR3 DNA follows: TGCGCCAGCAGTACCGGACAGATCTCTGGAAACACCATATATTTT. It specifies CASSTGQISGNTIYF.

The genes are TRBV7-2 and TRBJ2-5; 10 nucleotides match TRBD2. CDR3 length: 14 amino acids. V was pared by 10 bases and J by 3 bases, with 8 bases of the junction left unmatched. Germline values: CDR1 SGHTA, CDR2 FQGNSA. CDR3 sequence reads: CATCRTSGKETQYF. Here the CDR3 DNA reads TGTGCCACCTGTAGGACTAGCGGTAAAGAGACCCAGTACTTC.

CDR3 DNA sequence: TGTGCCAGCAGAGGTCGGGAAGACATTCTTGGAAAACTGTTTTTT. It is translated as CASRGREDILGKLFF. The V gene is TRBV2, the J gene TRBJ1-4; no reliable D call. There are 15 residues in the CDR3. In germline, CDR1 is SNHLY, CDR2 FYNNEI. V was trimmed by 6 bases and J by 10 bases, leaving 21 bases between them.

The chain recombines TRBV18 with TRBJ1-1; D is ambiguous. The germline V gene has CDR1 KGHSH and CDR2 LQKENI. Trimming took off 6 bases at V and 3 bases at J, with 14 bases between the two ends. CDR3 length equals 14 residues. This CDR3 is CASSLGNSDTEAFF. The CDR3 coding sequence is TGTGCCAGCTCCCTTGGTAACTCGGACACTGAAGCTTTCTTT.

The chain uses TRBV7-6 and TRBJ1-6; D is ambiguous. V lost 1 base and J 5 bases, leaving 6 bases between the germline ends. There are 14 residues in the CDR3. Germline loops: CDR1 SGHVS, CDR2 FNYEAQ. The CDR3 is CASSLERDNSPLHF. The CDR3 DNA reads TGTGCCAGCAGCTTAGAACGGGATAATTCACCCCTCCACTTT.

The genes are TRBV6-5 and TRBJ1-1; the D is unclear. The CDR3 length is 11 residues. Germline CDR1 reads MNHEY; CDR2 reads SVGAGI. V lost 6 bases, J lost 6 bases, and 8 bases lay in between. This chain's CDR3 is CASRTTSEAFF. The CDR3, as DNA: TGTGCCAGCAGAACTACTTCTGAAGCTTTCTTT.

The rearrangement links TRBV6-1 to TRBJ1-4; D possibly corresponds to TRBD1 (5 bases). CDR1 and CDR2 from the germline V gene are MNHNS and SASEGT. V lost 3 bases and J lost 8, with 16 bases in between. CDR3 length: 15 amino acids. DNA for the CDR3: TGTGCCAGCAGTGATGTGCGGGGGAGTGACGAAAAACTGTTTTTT. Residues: CASSDVRGSDEKLFF.